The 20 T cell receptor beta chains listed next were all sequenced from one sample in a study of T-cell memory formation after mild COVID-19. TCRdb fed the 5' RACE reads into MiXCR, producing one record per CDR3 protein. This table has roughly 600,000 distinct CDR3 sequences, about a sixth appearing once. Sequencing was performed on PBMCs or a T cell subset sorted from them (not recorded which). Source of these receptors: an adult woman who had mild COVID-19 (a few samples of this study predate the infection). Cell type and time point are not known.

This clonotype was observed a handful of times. The CDR3 loop is CSARDPKMERSYNEQFF. The CDR3 DNA sequence: TGCAGTGCTAGAGACCCCAAGATGGAGAGGTCCTACAATGAGCAGTTCTTC. This sequence joins TRBV20-1 and TRBJ2-1; D gene unclear. The CDR3 is made up of 17 amino acids. Germline V lookup: CDR1 DFQATT, CDR2 SNEGSKA (reference sequence). V gave up 0 bases and J gave up 1 base, with 16 bases separating them.

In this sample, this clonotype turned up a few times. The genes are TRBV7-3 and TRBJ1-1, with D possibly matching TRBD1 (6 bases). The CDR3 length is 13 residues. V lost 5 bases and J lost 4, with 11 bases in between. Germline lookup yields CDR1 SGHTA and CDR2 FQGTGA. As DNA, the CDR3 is TGTGCCAGCAGCCACAGGGATGCCACTGAAGCTTTCTTT. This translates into CASSHRDATEAFF.

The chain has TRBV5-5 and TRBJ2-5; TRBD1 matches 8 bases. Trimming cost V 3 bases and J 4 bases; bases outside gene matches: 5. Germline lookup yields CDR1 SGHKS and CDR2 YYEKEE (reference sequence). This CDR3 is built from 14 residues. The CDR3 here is CASSSAGTGETQYF. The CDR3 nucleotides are TGTGCCAGCAGCTCGGCCGGGACAGGAGAGACCCAGTACTTC.

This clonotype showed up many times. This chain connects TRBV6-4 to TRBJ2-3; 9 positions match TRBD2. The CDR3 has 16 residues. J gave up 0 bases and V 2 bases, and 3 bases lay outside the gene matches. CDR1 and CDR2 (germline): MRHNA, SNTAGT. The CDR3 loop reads CASSDGREGSTDTQYF. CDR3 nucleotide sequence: TGTGCCAGCAGTGACGGGCGGGAGGGGAGCACAGATACGCAGTATTTT.

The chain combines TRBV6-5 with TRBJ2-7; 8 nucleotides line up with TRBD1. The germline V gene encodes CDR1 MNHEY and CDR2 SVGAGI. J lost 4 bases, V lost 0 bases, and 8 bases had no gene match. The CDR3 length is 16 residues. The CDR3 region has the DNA TGTGCCAGCAGTTACTCATCTGGACAGGGCCGGTACGAGCAGTACTTC. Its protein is CASSYSSGQGRYEQYF.

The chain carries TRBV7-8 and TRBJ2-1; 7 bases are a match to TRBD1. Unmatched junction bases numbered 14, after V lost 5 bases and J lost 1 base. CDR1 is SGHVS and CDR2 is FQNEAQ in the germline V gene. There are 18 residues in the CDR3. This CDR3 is CASSQERGQGVSYNEQFF. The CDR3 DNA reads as TGTGCCAGCAGCCAAGAGAGGGGGCAGGGAGTTTCCTACAATGAGCAGTTCTTC. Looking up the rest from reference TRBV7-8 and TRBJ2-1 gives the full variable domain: GAGVSQSPRYKVAKRGQDVALRCDPISGHVSLFWYQQALGQGPEFLTYFQNEAQLDKSGLPSDRFFAERPEGSVSTLKIQRTQQEDSAVYLCASSQERGQGVSYNEQFFGPGTRLTVL.

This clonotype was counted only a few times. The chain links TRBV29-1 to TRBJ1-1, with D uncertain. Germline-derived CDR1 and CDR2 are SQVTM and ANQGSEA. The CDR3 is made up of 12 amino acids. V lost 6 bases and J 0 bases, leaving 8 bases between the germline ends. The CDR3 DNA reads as TGCAGCGTGCTCAGAGTGAACACTGAAGCTTTCTTT. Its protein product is CSVLRVNTEAFF.

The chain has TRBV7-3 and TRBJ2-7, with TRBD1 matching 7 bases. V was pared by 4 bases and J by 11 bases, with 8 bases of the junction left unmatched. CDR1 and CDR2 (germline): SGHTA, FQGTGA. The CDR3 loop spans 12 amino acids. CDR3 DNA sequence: TGTGCCAGCAGCTCCCGGACAGGAAAGAAGTACTTC. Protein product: CASSSRTGKKYF.

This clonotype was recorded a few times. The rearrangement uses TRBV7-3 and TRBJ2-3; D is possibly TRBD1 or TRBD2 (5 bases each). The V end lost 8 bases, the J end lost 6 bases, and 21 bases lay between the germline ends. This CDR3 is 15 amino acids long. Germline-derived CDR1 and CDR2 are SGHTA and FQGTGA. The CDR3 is CASGLSEPGDDTQYF. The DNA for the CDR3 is TGTGCCAGCGGTCTTTCGGAACCTGGGGACGATACGCAGTATTTT.

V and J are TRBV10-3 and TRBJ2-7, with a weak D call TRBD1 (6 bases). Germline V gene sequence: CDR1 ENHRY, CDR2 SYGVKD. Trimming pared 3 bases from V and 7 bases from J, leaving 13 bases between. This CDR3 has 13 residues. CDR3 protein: CAISEPGVEEQYF. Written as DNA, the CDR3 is TGTGCCATCAGTGAACCAGGGGTCGAAGAGCAGTACTTC.

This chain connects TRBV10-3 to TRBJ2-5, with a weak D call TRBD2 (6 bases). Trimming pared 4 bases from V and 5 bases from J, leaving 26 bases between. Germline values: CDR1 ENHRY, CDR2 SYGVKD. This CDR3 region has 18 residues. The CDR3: CAISGFGPWGERRETQYF. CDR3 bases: TGTGCCATCAGTGGTTTTGGGCCGTGGGGGGAACGAAGGGAGACCCAGTACTTC.

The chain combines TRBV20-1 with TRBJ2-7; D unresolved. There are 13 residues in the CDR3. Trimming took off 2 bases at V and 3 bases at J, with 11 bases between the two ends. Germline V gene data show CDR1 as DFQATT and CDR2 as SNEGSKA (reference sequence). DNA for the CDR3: TGCAGTGCTAGACAAAGCGATCTCTACGAGCAGTACTTC. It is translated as CSARQSDLYEQYF.

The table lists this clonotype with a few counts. DNA of the CDR3: TGTGCCAGCAACCCGGACAGGGGAGAGTTTGAAGCTTTCTTT. Protein: CASNPDRGEFEAFF. V and J are TRBV5-6 and TRBJ1-1; 9 bases agree with TRBD1. V lost 6 bases, J lost 7 bases, and 10 bases stayed unmatched. This CDR3 region has 14 residues. CDR1 SGHDT and CDR2 YYEEEE come from the germline V gene.

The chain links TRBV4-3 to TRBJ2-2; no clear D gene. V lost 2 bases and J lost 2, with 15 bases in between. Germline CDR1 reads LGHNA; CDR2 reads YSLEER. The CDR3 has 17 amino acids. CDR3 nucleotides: TGCGCCAGCAGCCAATCCGGCTCCTCCTTTAACACCGGGGAGCTGTTTTTT. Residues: CASSQSGSSFNTGELFF.

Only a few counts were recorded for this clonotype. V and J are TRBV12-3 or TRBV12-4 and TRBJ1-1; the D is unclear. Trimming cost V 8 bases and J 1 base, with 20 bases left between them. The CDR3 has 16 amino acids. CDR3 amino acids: CASVHLDQPRNTEAFF. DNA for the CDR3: TGTGCCAGCGTCCATTTAGATCAGCCGCGGAACACTGAAGCTTTCTTT.

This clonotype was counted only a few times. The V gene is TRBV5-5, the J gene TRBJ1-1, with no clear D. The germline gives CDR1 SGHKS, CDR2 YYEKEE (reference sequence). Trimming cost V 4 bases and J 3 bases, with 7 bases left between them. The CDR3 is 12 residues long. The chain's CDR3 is CASSPSYTEAFF. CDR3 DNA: TGTGCCAGCAGCCCCAGTTACACTGAAGCTTTCTTT. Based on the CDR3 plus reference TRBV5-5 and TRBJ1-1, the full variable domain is DAGVTQSPTHLIKTRGQQVTLRCSPISGHKSVSWYQQVLGQGPQFIFQYYEKEERGRGNFPDRFSARQFPNYSSELNVNALLLGDSALYLCASSPSYTEAFFGQGTRLTVV.

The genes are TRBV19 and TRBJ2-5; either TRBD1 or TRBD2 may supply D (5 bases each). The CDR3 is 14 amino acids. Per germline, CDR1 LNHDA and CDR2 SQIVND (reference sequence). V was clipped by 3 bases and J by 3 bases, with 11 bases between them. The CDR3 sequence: CASSMGTQKETQYF. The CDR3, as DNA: TGTGCCAGTAGTATGGGGACCCAAAAAGAGACCCAGTACTTC.

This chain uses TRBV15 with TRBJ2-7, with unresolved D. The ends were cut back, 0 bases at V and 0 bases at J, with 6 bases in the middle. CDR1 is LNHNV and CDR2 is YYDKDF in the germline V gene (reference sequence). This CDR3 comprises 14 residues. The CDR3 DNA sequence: TGTGCCACCAGCAGAGAGGGAAGCTCCTACGAGCAGTACTTC. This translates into CATSREGSSYEQYF.

The DNA for the CDR3 is TGCGCCAGCAGCTTGGAAGTACTGAACACCGGGGAGCTGTTTTTT. Translating gives CASSLEVLNTGELFF. This chain links TRBV5-1 with TRBJ2-2; D gene uncertain. Trimming removed 0 bases from V and 1 base from J, with 7 bases in between. Per germline, CDR1 SGHRS and CDR2 YFSETQ. This CDR3 region has 15 residues.

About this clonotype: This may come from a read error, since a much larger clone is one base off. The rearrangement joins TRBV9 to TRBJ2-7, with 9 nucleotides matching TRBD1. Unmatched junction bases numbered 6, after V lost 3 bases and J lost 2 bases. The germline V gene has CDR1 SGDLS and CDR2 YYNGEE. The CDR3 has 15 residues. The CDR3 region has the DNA TGTGCCAGCAGCGGCTACGGGACAGGGCCCTACGAGCAGTACTTC. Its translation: CASSGYGTGPYEQYF.